This TCR beta chain was found in a study of brain T cells in children with intractable seizures. Only cases whose brain tissue showed the highest T cell transcript signatures were sequenced. Patients received at least one anti-epileptic drug before surgery. Germline CDR1 is MNHEY and CDR2 is SVGEGT. This CDR3 region has 17 residues. V was pared by 0 bases and J by 6 bases, with 18 bases between. Clones were read by immunoSEQ multiplex PCR, and TCRdb kept only the in-frame ones, dropping some. Of under 150,000 clones in the sample, 90% to 95% are singletons; the top ten hold 3.5% to 4%. This sequence joins TRBV6-2 or TRBV6-3 and TRBJ2-1; D gene ambiguous. The receptor's source is a boy in the first two years of life with hemimegalencephaly and intractable seizures. Sequenced here: peripheral blood, sampled at surgery. This CDR3 reads CASSYSIMGLITNEQFF. CDR3 in DNA: TGTGCCAGCAGTTACTCGATCATGGGGTTAATTACCAATGAGCAGTTCTTC.